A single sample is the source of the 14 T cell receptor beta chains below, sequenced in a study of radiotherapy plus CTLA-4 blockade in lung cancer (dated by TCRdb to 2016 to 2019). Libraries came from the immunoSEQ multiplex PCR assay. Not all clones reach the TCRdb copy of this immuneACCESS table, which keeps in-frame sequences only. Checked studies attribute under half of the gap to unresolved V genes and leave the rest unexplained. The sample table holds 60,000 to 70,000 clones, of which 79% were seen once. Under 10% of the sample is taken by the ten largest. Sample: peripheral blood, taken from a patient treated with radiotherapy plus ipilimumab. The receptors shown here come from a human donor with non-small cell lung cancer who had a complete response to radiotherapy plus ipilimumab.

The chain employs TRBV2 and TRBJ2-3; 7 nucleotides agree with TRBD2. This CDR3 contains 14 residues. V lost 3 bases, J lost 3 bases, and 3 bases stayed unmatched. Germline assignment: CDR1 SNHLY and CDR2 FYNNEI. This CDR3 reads CASSEGRGTDTQYF. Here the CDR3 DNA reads TGTGCCAGCAGTGAGGGGCGGGGGACAGATACGCAGTATTTT.

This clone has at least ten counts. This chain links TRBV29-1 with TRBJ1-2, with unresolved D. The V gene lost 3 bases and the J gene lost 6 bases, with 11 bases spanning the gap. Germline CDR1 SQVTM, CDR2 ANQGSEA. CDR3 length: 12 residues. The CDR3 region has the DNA TGCAGCGTTGAGGCCGGAAAGGATGGCTACACCTTC. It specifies CSVEAGKDGYTF.

This chain's CDR3 is CASSNVTANYGYTF. CDR3 in DNA: TGTGCCAGCAGCAATGTGACCGCAAACTATGGCTACACCTTC. V is TRBV21-1 and J is TRBJ1-2. TRBV21-1 is classified as a pseudogene. The CDR3 sequence is 14 residues long.

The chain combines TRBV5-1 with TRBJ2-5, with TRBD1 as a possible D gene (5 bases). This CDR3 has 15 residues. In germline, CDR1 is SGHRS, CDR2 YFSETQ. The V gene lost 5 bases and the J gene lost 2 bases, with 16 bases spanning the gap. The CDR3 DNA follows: TGCGCCAGCAGGCTGCAGGGTGTGGGGCAAGAGACCCAGTACTTC. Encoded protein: CASRLQGVGQETQYF. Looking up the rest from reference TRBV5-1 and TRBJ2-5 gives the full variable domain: KAGVTQTPRYLIKTRGQQVTLSCSPISGHRSVSWYQQTPGQGLQFLFEYFSETQRNKGNFPGRFSGRQFSNSRSEMNVSTLELGDSALYLCASRLQGVGQETQYFGPGTRLLVL.

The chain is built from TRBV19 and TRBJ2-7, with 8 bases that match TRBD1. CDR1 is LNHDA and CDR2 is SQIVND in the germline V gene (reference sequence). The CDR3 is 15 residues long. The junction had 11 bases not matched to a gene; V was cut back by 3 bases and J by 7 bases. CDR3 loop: CASSITTGALGEQYF. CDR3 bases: TGTGCCAGTAGTATCACGACAGGGGCATTGGGGGAGCAGTACTTC.

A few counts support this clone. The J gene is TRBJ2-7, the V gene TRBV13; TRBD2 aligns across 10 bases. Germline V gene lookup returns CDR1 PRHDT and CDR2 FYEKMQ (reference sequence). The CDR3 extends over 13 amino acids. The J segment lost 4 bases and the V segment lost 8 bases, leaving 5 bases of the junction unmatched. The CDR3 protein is CASGPSGSYEQYV. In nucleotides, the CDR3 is TGTGCCAGCGGGCCTAGCGGGAGTTACGAGCAGTACGTC.

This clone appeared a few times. The CDR3 protein is CASRNRTSGSTDTQYF. The CDR3 nucleotides read TGTGCCAGCAGGAATCGAACTAGCGGAAGCACAGATACGCAGTATTTT. The chain couples TRBV5-4 to TRBJ2-3, with 8 positions matching TRBD2. Trimming cost V 5 bases and J 0 bases; bases outside gene matches: 8. There are 16 residues in the CDR3. CDR1 and CDR2 (germline): SGHNT, YYREEE (reference sequence).

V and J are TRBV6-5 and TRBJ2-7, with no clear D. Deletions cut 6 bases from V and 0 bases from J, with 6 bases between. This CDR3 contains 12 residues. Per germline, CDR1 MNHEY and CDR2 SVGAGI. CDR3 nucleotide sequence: TGTGCCAGCAGAGCTACCTCCTACGAGCAGTACTTC. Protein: CASRATSYEQYF.

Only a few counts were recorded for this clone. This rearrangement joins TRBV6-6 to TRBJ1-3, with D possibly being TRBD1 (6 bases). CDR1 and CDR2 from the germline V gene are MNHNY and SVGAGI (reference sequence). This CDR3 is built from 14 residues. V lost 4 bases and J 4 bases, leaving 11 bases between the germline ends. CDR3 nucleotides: TGTGCCAGCAGTTCTACAGGGTCAGGAAACACCATATATTTT. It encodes CASSSTGSGNTIYF.

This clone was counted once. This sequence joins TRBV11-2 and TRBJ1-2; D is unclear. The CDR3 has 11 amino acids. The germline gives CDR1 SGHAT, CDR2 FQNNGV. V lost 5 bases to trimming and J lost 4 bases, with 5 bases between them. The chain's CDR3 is CASSDTYGYTF. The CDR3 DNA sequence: TGTGCCAGCAGCGACACCTATGGCTACACCTTC.

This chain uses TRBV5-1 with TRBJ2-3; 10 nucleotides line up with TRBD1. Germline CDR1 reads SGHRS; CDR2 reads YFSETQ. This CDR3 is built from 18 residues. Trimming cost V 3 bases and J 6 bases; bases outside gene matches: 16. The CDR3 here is CASSSRGGGQGPRDTQYF. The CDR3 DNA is TGCGCCAGCAGCTCCCGGGGTGGGGGACAGGGGCCCCGGGATACGCAGTATTTT.

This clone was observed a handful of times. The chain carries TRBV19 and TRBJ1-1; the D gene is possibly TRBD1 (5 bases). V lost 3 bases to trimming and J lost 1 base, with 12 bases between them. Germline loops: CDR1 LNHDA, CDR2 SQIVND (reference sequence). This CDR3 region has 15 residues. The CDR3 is CASSIIGAGNTEAFF. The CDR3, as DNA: TGTGCCAGTAGTATTATAGGGGCGGGGAACACTGAAGCTTTCTTT.

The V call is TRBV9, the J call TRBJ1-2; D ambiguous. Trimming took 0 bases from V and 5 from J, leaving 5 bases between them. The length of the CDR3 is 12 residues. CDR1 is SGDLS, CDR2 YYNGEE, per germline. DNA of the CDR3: TGTGCCAGCAGCGTAGGCGGGTATGGCTACACCTTC. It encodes CASSVGGYGYTF. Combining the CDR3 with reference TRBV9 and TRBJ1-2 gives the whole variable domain DSGVTQTPKHLITATGQRVTLRCSPRSGDLSVYWYQQSLDQGLQFLIQYYNGEERAKGNILERFSAQQFPDLHSELNLSSLELGDSALYFCASSVGGYGYTFGSGTRLTVV.

This chain's CDR3 is CASSPAPLGDEKLFF. As DNA, the CDR3 is TGTGCCAGCTCACCGGCACCCTTGGGTGATGAAAAACTGTTTTTT. The rearrangement joins TRBV18 to TRBJ1-4; no reliable D call. CDR3 length: 15 residues. Trimming removed 3 bases from V and 6 bases from J, with 14 bases in between. Germline V gene data show CDR1 as KGHSH and CDR2 as LQKENI. Full variable domain (rest looked up from reference TRBV18 and TRBJ1-4): NAGVMQNPRHLVRRRGQEARLRCSPMKGHSHVYWYRQLPEEGLKFMVYLQKENIIDESGMPKERFSAEFPKEGPSILRIQQVVRGDSAAYFCASSPAPLGDEKLFFGSGTQLSVL.